The entry below describes one TCR beta chain. The antigen it binds to is not known. One base away there is no much larger clone; base qualities are not given. The sample belongs to a study of Ad26.COV2.S vaccination and SARS-CoV-2 variants (TCRdb year 2021). In the study overall: Vaccine-arm donors came from COV1001, a multicentre, randomized, double-blind, placebo-controlled phase I-IIa trial of Ad26.COV2.S in healthy adults. A total of 32 samples were included in the TCR-sequenced set, comprising about 20 Ad26.COV2.S vaccine recipients, 5 placebo recipients and 8 SARS-CoV-2 convalescent individuals. Participants in the trial were split at random into five groups of five each, receiving low-dose or high-dose Ad26.COV2.S once or twice, or else placebo on both occasions. Investigators remained blinded to trial group allocation during experiments and outcome assessment. Ad26.COV2.S was administered intramuscularly at a dose of 5x10^10 or 1x10^11 viral particles, either as one shot or as two shots given 56 days apart. TCRbeta repertoire sequencing was used to assess the specificity and breadth of SARS-CoV-2-reactive T cell receptors after Ad26.COV2.S vaccination.

What the authors observed across the whole study: The study lacked the statistical power to compare responses across vaccine doses or regimens. After vaccination, spike-specific CD8+ and CD4+ T cell responses were reported to show substantial breadth. The authors noted that total T cell responses may have been underestimated by the TCR breadth and depth analyses. Ad26.COV2.S recipients had higher spike-specific TCR breadth than placebo recipients (P = 0.0014). Vaccine and placebo recipients had comparable non-spike TCR breadth, which fits with the vaccine containing only spike.

Trimming removed 0 bases from V and 1 base from J; the gene matches leave 12 bases unexplained. The germline V gene sets CDR1 to KGHDR and CDR2 to SFDVKD. Taken from cysteine to phenylalanine, the CDR3 has 22 residues. Left in the record is the CDR3 DNA by itself, 66 bases read in frame from the first base. The immunoSEQ Assay was used to sequence TCRbeta CDR3 regions. After extraction, genomic DNA underwent amplification by bias-controlled multiplex PCR, followed by high-throughput sequencing. The paper's processing steps were these. To quantify the absolute abundance of every unique TCRbeta CDR3 region, sequences were collapsed and filtered. T cell fraction was estimated by normalizing TCRbeta template counts to usable DNA, which was measured by amplifying reference genes present in all nucleated cells. Repertoire TCRs were annotated as SARS-CoV-2-specific when V gene, CDR3 amino acid sequence and J gene were exactly matched to a known reactive TCR set. The reference SARS-CoV-2 TCR set was obtained from MIRA and was filtered for enrichment in COVID-19-positive ImmuneCODE repertoires, whereby public or cross-reactive TCRs were removed. Using the MIRA antigens, annotated TCRs were further analysed by specific ORF or by position within an ORF. Depth was the summed frequency of annotated unique rearrangements, while breadth was defined as annotated unique rearrangements over total unique productive rearrangements. TCR breadth was compared between groups using two-sided Wilcoxon rank-sum tests. Here the immuneACCESS table is served through TCRdb, limited to in-frame sequences with V and J called. Missing clones are a known gap in these copies; in checked studies unresolved V genes cover under half, and the rest lacks a known reason. V, J and clone size reflect that table, while D and trimming were determined from the DNA. This sample is represented by around 500,000 clones; roughly nine tenths of them were singletons. 1.7% of the sample rests with the top ten.

The treatment or condition tag for this specimen amounts to: 15 to 20 received Ad26.COV2.S at low or high dose, single or two shots; roughly five received placebo; per-sample allocation not given. For vaccine and placebo recipients, the sequenced repertoires came from samples collected on day 63 after the first injection. Between 29 July and 7 August 2020, Cohort 1b enrolled about two dozen adults aged 18-55 years at one site in Boston, USA. Ad26.COV2.S consisted of a replication-incompetent adenovirus type 26 vector by which a prefusion-stabilized SARS-CoV-2 spike protein from the original Wuhan strain was expressed.

The sample in question was peripheral blood, obtained in a trial of Ad26.COV2.S vaccine versus placebo. The chain uses TRBV24-1 and TRBJ2-1, with 15 central nucleotides matching TRBD2. The sequence was obtained from a person aged 18 to 59 who received the Ad26.COV2.S COVID-19 vaccine or a placebo. The CDR3 has the sequence CATSDLARAGTSGRRSYNEQFF. The nucleotide sequence is TGTGCCACCAGTGATTTGGCCAGAGCCGGGACTAGCGGGAGGAGGTCCTACAATGAGCAGTTCTTC.